This record concerns one T cell receptor beta chain sequence. Germline lookup yields CDR1 MDHEN and CDR2 SYDVKM. There are 17 residues in the CDR3. The J segment lost 1 base and the V segment lost 8 bases, leaving 12 bases of the junction unmatched. This specimen belongs to a study of blood T cell repertoires in COVID-19. Libraries were prepared by immunoSEQ multiplex PCR; TCRdb keeps only in-frame clonotypes and omits some of them. The sample records approximately 200,000 clones, roughly 80% being singletons. The chain employs TRBV28 and TRBJ2-5, with 11 bases lining up with TRBD2. Sequenced: PBMCs or T cells enriched from blood (not recorded which). The source is a woman between 40 and 50 years old with acute COVID-19. CDR3 coding DNA: TGTGCCAGCGCGCAACCCGGGACTAGCGGAGTCCAAGAGACCCAGTACTTC. This sequence encodes CASAQPGTSGVQETQYF.